This T cell receptor (beta chain) came from a study of cytomegalovirus exposure and HLA in healthy donors. Trimming removed 5 bases from V and 3 bases from J; junction bases left unmatched: 11. The CDR3 has 16 residues. Germline lookup yields CDR1 MNHEY and CDR2 SMNVEV (reference sequence). The PCR had 60 Vbeta and 13 Jbeta primers. Sequencing was performed with immunoSEQ multiplex PCR; in TCRdb, only in-frame clones are kept and a portion is missing. This sample has 80,000 or so clones, with about 70% found just once. The V gene is TRBV27, the J gene TRBJ2-7, with 9 bases fitting TRBD2. The material sequenced was PBMCs. This sequence originates from a male donor in good health and CMV-seropositive. The CDR3 nucleotides read TGTGCCAGCAGTCCCTCCGGGACTAGCCGACTCTACGAGCAGTACTTC. This codes for CASSPSGTSRLYEQYF.